The 15 T cell receptor beta chains in this list originate from one sample, sequenced in a study of blood T cells in healthy people across ages (dated by TCRdb to 2014 to 2015). Library preparation was by 5' RACE. TCRdb lists the instrument as Illumina HiSeq 2500. A second about 7 to 11 cycle PCR used a sample-barcoded 5' primer and a J-beta primer mix. TCRdb applied fastp at Q25 and MiXCR to the public reads, then kept only in-frame beta chains. Each CDR3 protein gets just one entry, which takes the most common genes and DNA from the rows behind it. In this sample the table shows around 1.5 million distinct CDR3 sequences, roughly 60% of which occur a single time. Together, the top ten hold 6.5% to 8% of the sample. Sequencing used blood. The receptors come from a man between 18 and 29 years old in good health.

This clonotype showed up just a few times. The V call is TRBV27, the J call TRBJ2-1, with 7 nucleotides matching TRBD2. The CDR3 runs to 15 residues. Trimming removed 3 bases from V and 0 bases from J; junction bases left unmatched: 2. Germline V gene data show CDR1 as MNHEY and CDR2 as SMNVEV (reference sequence). The CDR3 region has the DNA TGTGCCAGCAGTTTTCCGGGGGGCTCCTACAATGAGCAGTTCTTC. Translated, it gives CASSFPGGSYNEQFF.

The chain employs TRBV20-1 and TRBJ1-2, with D possibly matching TRBD1 (5 bases). Germline CDR1 reads DFQATT; CDR2 reads SNEGSKA (reference sequence). Trimming took off 6 bases at V and 8 bases at J, with 19 bases between the two ends. The CDR3 runs to 13 residues. CDR3 sequence reads: CSASPGPPGGYTF. DNA of the CDR3: TGCAGTGCCTCGCCGGGGCCCCCGGGAGGCTACACCTTC.

This rearrangement joins TRBV27 to TRBJ2-3; D call uncertain. The CDR3 loop spans 15 amino acids. V lost 3 bases, J lost 2 bases, and 12 bases lay in between. From germline, CDR1 is MNHEY and CDR2 SMNVEV (reference sequence). This CDR3 is CASSFSSPDTDTQYF. The CDR3, as DNA: TGTGCCAGCAGTTTCTCCTCCCCTGACACAGATACGCAGTATTTT.

The chain links TRBV5-1 to TRBJ2-1; unclear D gene. Trimming removed 0 bases from V and 3 bases from J, with 7 bases in between. The CDR3 runs 14 residues. CDR1 is SGHRS, CDR2 YFSETQ, per germline. The CDR3 DNA sequence: TGCGCCAGCAGCTTGGAGTACAGCTACAATGAGCAGTTCTTC. As protein: CASSLEYSYNEQFF.

The chain couples TRBV7-2 to TRBJ2-5; maybe TRBD1 (7 bases). The ends were cut back, 11 bases at V and 1 base at J, with 14 bases in the middle. Germline V gives CDR1 SGHTA, CDR2 FQGNSA. The CDR3 is made up of 13 amino acids. CDR3 region: CAGGTELQETQYF. In DNA form, the CDR3 reads TGTGCCGGAGGGACAGAACTCCAAGAGACCCAGTACTTC.

This clonotype was recorded a few times. This chain uses TRBV7-2 with TRBJ1-2, with TRBD1 matching 7 bases. The germline gives CDR1 SGHTA, CDR2 FQGNSA. V shed 5 bases and J 4 bases; nucleotides not matched to a gene: 10. CDR3 length equals 15 residues. This CDR3 is CASSPRTGDSYGYTF. The DNA for the CDR3 is TGTGCCAGCAGCCCCCGGACAGGCGACTCCTATGGCTACACCTTC.

A few counts support this clonotype. The chain carries TRBV6-1 and TRBJ2-7, with 7 bases fitting TRBD2. Germline-derived CDR1 and CDR2 are MNHNS and SASEGT. CDR3 length: 15 amino acids. The junction had 9 bases not matched to a gene; V was cut back by 2 bases and J by 5 bases. CDR3 coding DNA: TGTGCCAGCAGTGAAATCTCTGGGACTACCAACGAGCAGTACTTC. The encoded protein is CASSEISGTTNEQYF.

This chain uses TRBV5-1 with TRBJ2-5, with D perhaps being TRBD1 or TRBD2 (5 bases each). This CDR3 region has 15 residues. Trimming stripped 0 bases from V and 1 base from J, with 10 bases between. Germline CDR1 and CDR2: SGHRS and YFSETQ. The chain's CDR3 is CASSLGDGIQETQYF. The CDR3 DNA reads TGCGCCAGCAGCTTGGGGGACGGCATCCAAGAGACCCAGTACTTC.

V is TRBV27 and J is TRBJ2-1; no definite D call. Trimming stripped 7 bases from V and 6 bases from J, with 13 bases between. The CDR3 covers 13 residues. Germline V gene lookup returns CDR1 MNHEY and CDR2 SMNVEV (reference sequence). The CDR3 here is CASTPRRSNEQFF. In DNA form, the CDR3 reads TGTGCCAGCACCCCTCGGCGGTCCAATGAGCAGTTCTTC.

This clonotype was seen only a few times. The rearrangement uses TRBV28 and TRBJ2-1, with D possibly matching TRBD1 (6 bases). The CDR3 has 15 residues. Germline V gives CDR1 MDHEN, CDR2 SYDVKM. The V and J ends lost 1 base and 6 bases respectively, with 13 bases between them. Here the CDR3 DNA reads TGTGCCAGCAGTTTATTGGGGGCCCCATTCAATGAGCAGTTCTTC. The encoded protein is CASSLLGAPFNEQFF.

This clonotype was detected only a few times. V and J are TRBV7-9 and TRBJ1-4; no definite D call. V lost 2 bases, J lost 4 bases, and 11 bases lay in between. The germline CDR1 and CDR2 sequences are SEHNR and FQNEAQ (reference sequence). This CDR3 has 15 residues. The CDR3 DNA reads as TGTGCCAGCAGCTTAAGGATCTCGGGTAATGAAAAACTGTTTTTT. Encoded protein: CASSLRISGNEKLFF.

V gene TRBV19 combines with J gene TRBJ1-1, with 7 bases aligning to TRBD1. This CDR3 comprises 14 residues. From germline, CDR1 is LNHDA and CDR2 SQIVND (reference sequence). The V and J ends lost 4 bases and 1 base, in that order; junction bases with no gene match: 3. CDR3 DNA sequence: TGTGCCAGTAGTAACGACAGGGCGAACACTGAAGCTTTCTTT. This sequence encodes CASSNDRANTEAFF.

This clonotype was counted only a few times. The DNA of the CDR3 is TGCAGTGCTAGAGGCCGCCAAAGCTACGAGCAGTACTTC. Translated, it gives CSARGRQSYEQYF. This rearrangement joins TRBV20-1 to TRBJ2-5; the D is unclear. With the DNA end fitting TRBJ2-7 better, the J assignment may be wrong. The CDR3 consists of 13 residues. CDR1 is DFQATT and CDR2 is SNEGSKA in the germline V gene (reference sequence).

Here the CDR3 DNA reads TGTGCCAGCAGCAATCTCCGGGGCTTGGGTGAAAAACTGTTTTTT. It encodes CASSNLRGLGEKLFF. This chain links TRBV7-9 with TRBJ1-4, with a weak D call TRBD1 (5 bases). Trimming removed 5 bases from V and 7 bases from J, with 17 bases in between. The V gene's germline CDR1 is SEHNR and CDR2 FQNEAQ (reference sequence). The CDR3 has 15 residues.

This clonotype occurred once. This chain joins TRBV15 and TRBJ2-5, with D perhaps TRBD1 or TRBD2 (5 bases each). The CDR3 totals 14 residues. The V and J ends lost 0 bases and 11 bases respectively, with 16 bases between them. CDR1 is LNHNV and CDR2 is YYDKDF in the germline V gene (reference sequence). CDR3 in DNA: TGTGCCACCAGCAGAGATAAGAGGGTGGGGGAGCAGTACTTC. Amino acid sequence: CATSRDKRVGEQYF.